The T cell receptor (beta chain) under discussion was sequenced for a study of blood T cell repertoires in COVID-19. Study at large: Whether acute or convalescent, the COVID-19 samples came from the United States, Italy and Spain. Sample material is recorded as cDNA or gDNA derived from T cells, B-cell-depleted T cells, or PBMCs.

CDR1 and CDR2 (germline): SGHAT, FQNNGV. The CDR3 has 15 residues. V gave up 0 bases and J gave up 4 bases; unmatched junction bases: 5. Per the authors' pipeline: Researchers report that nucleated cell counts were estimated from reference gene primer amplification. The protocol was immunoSEQ multiplex PCR, while the TCRdb copy is restricted to in-frame clones and leaves out a portion. V, J and clone size are those of that table, while D and trimming were read from the DNA. The sample has hundreds of thousands of clones, about 90% seen once. V and J are TRBV11-2 and TRBJ1-2; TRBD1 matches at 7 bases. This TCR was recovered from a woman between 40 and 55 years old who had recovered from COVID-19. The sample comprised peripheral blood. The CDR3, as DNA: TGTGCCAGCAGCTTAGATCAGGGGGTATTCTATGGCTACACCTTC. Protein: CASSLDQGVFYGYTF.